These 8 T cell receptor beta chains share one sample of origin, sequenced in a study of blood T cells in healthy people across ages. The authors ran a second PCR of roughly 6 to 12 cycles using a sample-barcoded 5' primer and a J-beta primer mix. From the 5' RACE reads, TCRdb called clonotypes with MiXCR, one entry per CDR3 protein. The table shows 650,000 to 900,000 distinct CDR3 sequences, with around two thirds occurring only once. Sequenced input: blood. The source of these receptors is a man aged 25-45 years in good health.

The chain carries TRBV20-1 and TRBJ2-3, with 7 bases matching TRBD1. The V and J ends lost 1 base and 6 bases, in that order; junction bases with no gene match: 7. The CDR3 spans 14 residues. Germline values: CDR1 DFQATT, CDR2 SNEGSKA (reference sequence). The CDR3 DNA sequence: TGCAGTGCTAGAGGCAGAAAGGGGGCGGATACGCAGTATTTT. This codes for CSARGRKGADTQYF.

This chain joins TRBV4-2 and TRBJ2-5; either TRBD1 or TRBD2 may supply D (5 bases each). The length of the CDR3 is 18 residues. V dropped 0 bases and J dropped 4 bases, with 21 bases sitting between them. Looked up from germline, CDR1 is LGHNA and CDR2 is YNFKEQ. The CDR3 nucleotides are TGTGCCAGCAGCCAAGACGGACACAGCGGTCGGGCGGGAGAGACCCAGTACTTC. It translates to CASSQDGHSGRAGETQYF.

This clonotype was detected a few times. This sequence joins TRBV25-1 and TRBJ1-4; D is unresolved. Between the trimmed V and J ends, which lost 7 bases and 6 bases, there was a span of 6 bases. The CDR3 loop spans 11 amino acids. Germline lookup yields CDR1 MGHDK and CDR2 SYGVNS. This CDR3 reads CASNGYEKLFF. The CDR3 bases are TGTGCCAGCAACGGGTATGAAAAACTGTTTTTT.

Ten or more counts support this clonotype. This chain uses TRBV9 with TRBJ2-1; 9 positions agree with TRBD1. The CDR3 covers 16 residues. Per the germline V gene, CDR1 is SGDLS and CDR2 is YYNGEE. Trimming cost V 3 bases and J 8 bases; bases outside gene matches: 12. This chain's CDR3 is CASSGQGQGRRYEQFF. CDR3 bases: TGTGCCAGCAGCGGGCAAGGACAGGGGCGAAGATATGAGCAGTTCTTC.

V is TRBV5-8 and J is TRBJ2-4; 9 bases map to TRBD1. Near its end, the DNA agrees better with TRBJ2-7, so the J call may be wrong. Looked up from germline, CDR1 is SGHTS and CDR2 is YDEGEE. The CDR3 covers 17 residues. The CDR3 DNA reads as TGTGCCAGCAGCTGGGGACAGGGAGGAGTCGCCGACTACGAGCAGTACTTC. Its protein is CASSWGQGGVADYEQYF.

The J gene is TRBJ2-1, the V gene TRBV7-2, with a weak D call TRBD1 (6 bases). V was clipped by 2 bases and J by 9 bases, with 17 bases between them. Per the germline V gene, CDR1 is SGHTA and CDR2 is FQGNSA. The CDR3 runs 15 residues. The CDR3 nucleotides read TGTGCCAGCAGCTTACGGGACATCCCTGGTAGTGAGCAGTTCTTC. Translated, it gives CASSLRDIPGSEQFF.

This clonotype was found a few times. The chain combines TRBV12-3 or TRBV12-4 with TRBJ2-1, with 10 bases that match TRBD1. This CDR3 is 16 amino acids long. With 1 base clipped from V and 3 bases from J, the junction kept 3 bases outside the gene matches. The CDR3 is CASSLGGTGVYNEQFF. As DNA, the CDR3 is TGTGCCAGCAGTTTAGGTGGGACAGGGGTCTACAATGAGCAGTTCTTC.

The chain joins TRBV27 to TRBJ2-7, with D possibly matching TRBD2 (5 bases). CDR3 length: 13 residues. Germline CDR1 is MNHEY and CDR2 is SMNVEV (reference sequence). V was shortened by 3 bases and J by 6 bases, with 12 bases between the two germline ends. The CDR3 region has the DNA TGTGCCAGCAGTTTTAACCCAAGCGGCGAGCAGTACTTC. Protein product: CASSFNPSGEQYF.